What follows describes a single T cell receptor beta chain. This sample stems from a study of control samples from healthy donors and cancer patients. Sequencing was performed with immunoSEQ multiplex PCR; in TCRdb, only in-frame clones are kept and a portion is missing. The table has 170,000 or so clones, 94% seen once. The V and J ends lost 1 base and 2 bases, in that order; junction bases with no gene match: 9. From germline, CDR1 is SGHTA and CDR2 FQGNSA. The CDR3 runs 17 residues. This chain joins TRBV7-2 and TRBJ2-7; TRBD1 matches 9 bases. Specimen: blood. This TCR was sampled from a woman under 30 in good health. DNA for the CDR3: TGTGCCAGCAGCTTAGAATCCACGGGACAGGGTACCTACGAGCAGTACTTC. Translation: CASSLESTGQGTYEQYF.